One and the same sample provided the 32 T cell receptor beta chains below, sequenced in a study of blood T cell repertoires in COVID-19. Repertoires were generated with immunoSEQ multiplex PCR, while TCRdb's copy carries only in-frame clones and drops some. Of approximately 82,000 clones listed, 83% are singletons. Source material: peripheral blood. These receptor sequences come from a woman aged 55-69 years with acute or convalescent COVID-19.

The genes are TRBV18 and TRBJ2-1; 8 bases agree with TRBD1. The CDR3 runs to 18 residues. Trimming removed 3 bases from V and 0 bases from J; junction bases left unmatched: 10. Germline CDR1 is KGHSH and CDR2 is LQKENI. CDR3: CASSPGTGLTTSYNEQFF. Written as DNA, the CDR3 is TGTGCCAGCTCACCCGGGACAGGCCTTACTACCTCCTACAATGAGCAGTTCTTC.

The chain links TRBV6-2 or TRBV6-3 to TRBJ2-2; a possible D gene is TRBD1 (6 bases). Germline V gene data show CDR1 as MNHEY and CDR2 as SVGEGT. This CDR3 comprises 17 residues. V shed 2 bases and J shed 1 base, with 14 bases lying between them. CDR3 residues: CASSYDQTGGNTGELFF. Here the CDR3 DNA reads TGTGCCAGCAGTTACGATCAGACAGGAGGGAACACCGGGGAGCTGTTTTTT.

J is TRBJ1-6 and V is TRBV5-4; 9 positions agree with TRBD1. The CDR3 length is 15 residues. V shed 0 bases and J 11 bases; nucleotides not matched to a gene: 6. Germline V gives CDR1 SGHNT, CDR2 YYREEE (reference sequence). For the CDR3, the DNA is TGTGCCAGCAGCTTGGAACAGGGGGCGCAGACACCCCTCCACTTT. Translated: CASSLEQGAQTPLHF.

The rearrangement joins TRBV24-1 to TRBJ2-2, with 13 nucleotides matching TRBD2. Germline trimming cut 3 bases from V and 7 bases from J; bases unmatched to any gene: 7. Germline CDR1 is KGHDR and CDR2 is SFDVKD. This CDR3 spans 17 amino acids. CDR3 in amino acids: CATSDPGLAGVIGELFF. The CDR3 region has the DNA TGTGCCACCAGTGATCCCGGACTAGCGGGAGTGATCGGGGAGCTGTTTTTT.

The chain uses TRBV6-2 or TRBV6-3 and TRBJ1-1; 12 bases map to TRBD1. V dropped 6 bases and J dropped 2; count of bases not matched to a gene: 10. CDR1 and CDR2 from the germline V gene are MNHEY and SVGEGT. CDR3 length: 17 residues. The DNA for the CDR3 is TGTGCCAGCAGCTGGGGACAGGGGGCCTCGTTAAACACTGAAGCTTTCTTT. Amino acid sequence: CASSWGQGASLNTEAFF.

The chain combines TRBV5-4 with TRBJ1-6; D may be TRBD1 (6 bases). Germline-derived CDR1 and CDR2 are SGHNT and YYREEE (reference sequence). V was shortened by 0 bases and J by 4 bases, with 8 bases between the two germline ends. This CDR3 has 15 amino acids. The CDR3 nucleotides are TGTGCCAGCAGCTTGGCGGGACAATATAATTCACCCCTCCACTTT. Translating gives CASSLAGQYNSPLHF.

In this sample, this clone turned up once. In DNA form, the CDR3 reads TGTGCCAGCAGCCTCATTAGCGGGAGTGGAGAGCAGTACTTC. Amino acid sequence: CASSLISGSGEQYF. The chain links TRBV3-1 (or the pseudogene TRBV3-2) to TRBJ2-7, with 9 bases matching TRBD2. Germline CDR1 and CDR2: LGHDT and YNNKEL (reference sequence). There are 14 residues in the CDR3. The trim removed 4 bases at V and 7 bases at J, leaving 8 bases unmatched.

The J gene is TRBJ2-3, the V gene TRBV30; D gene ambiguous. Trimming stripped 3 bases from V and 3 bases from J, with 13 bases between. Germline lookup yields CDR1 GTSNPN and CDR2 SVGIG (reference sequence). CDR3 length: 14 amino acids. CDR3 protein: CAWRQWVGTDTQYF. CDR3 nucleotides: TGTGCCTGGAGGCAGTGGGTCGGGACAGATACGCAGTATTTT.

This clone was seen a single time. The V and J genes are TRBV5-5 and TRBJ1-2; D is possibly TRBD1 (6 bases). V was cut by 0 bases and J by 8 bases, with 11 bases left in between. This CDR3 has 13 residues. Looked up from germline, CDR1 is SGHKS and CDR2 is YYEKEE (reference sequence). CDR3 nucleotide sequence: TGTGCCAGCAGCTTGGAGGGGGTAGGGGGCTACACCTTC. This codes for CASSLEGVGGYTF.

This clone was found a few times. The chain carries TRBV5-5 and TRBJ1-2; 7 bases fit TRBD1. The length of the CDR3 is 15 residues. Germline trimming cut 0 bases from V and 1 base from J; bases unmatched to any gene: 3. CDR1 and CDR2 from the germline V gene are SGHKS and YYEKEE (reference sequence). This CDR3 reads CASSLGGQFNYGYTF. Written as DNA, the CDR3 is TGTGCCAGCAGCTTGGGGGGACAGTTTAACTATGGCTACACCTTC.

This chain links TRBV30 with TRBJ2-5; D may be TRBD1 (5 bases). This CDR3 is built from 11 residues. Per germline, CDR1 GTSNPN and CDR2 SVGIG (reference sequence). Trimming stripped 6 bases from V and 5 bases from J, with 10 bases between. CDR3 sequence (DNA): TGTGCCTGTTCAGGGCGGGAGACCCAGTACTTC. As protein: CACSGRETQYF.

The gene calls are TRBV2 and TRBJ2-1; D is perhaps TRBD2 (5 bases). The CDR3 has 14 amino acids. The germline V gene has CDR1 SNHLY and CDR2 FYNNEI. V shed 6 bases and J shed 8 bases, with 17 bases lying between them. The DNA of the CDR3 is TGTGCCAGCAGCCTCACTAGAGGTTACGATGAGCAGTTCTTC. Translation: CASSLTRGYDEQFF.

The gene calls are TRBV10-3 and TRBJ1-1, with TRBD1 as a possible D gene (6 bases). Germline V gene data show CDR1 as ENHRY and CDR2 as SYGVKD. V shed 4 bases and J shed 0 bases, with 9 bases lying between them. CDR3 length: 14 amino acids. CDR3 region: CAISGQDMNTEAFF. CDR3 bases: TGTGCCATCAGTGGACAGGACATGAACACTGAAGCTTTCTTT.

V is TRBV5-1 and J is TRBJ1-2; 7 bases are a match to TRBD1. The CDR3 consists of 14 residues. The germline V gene has CDR1 SGHRS and CDR2 YFSETQ. V gave up 4 bases and J gave up 0 bases; unmatched junction bases: 3. CDR3 sequence (DNA): TGCGCCAGCAGCACGGACAGGCCTAACTATGGCTACACCTTC. This translates into CASSTDRPNYGYTF.

The V call is TRBV11-2, the J call TRBJ1-1; D uncertain. The CDR3 contains 13 residues. Per germline, CDR1 SGHAT and CDR2 FQNNGV. V dropped 5 bases and J dropped 5 bases, with 12 bases sitting between them. The CDR3 sequence is CASSHTPVTEAFF. The CDR3 DNA sequence: TGTGCCAGCAGCCATACTCCGGTTACTGAAGCTTTCTTT.

This clone was detected only a few times. This chain connects TRBV11-2 to TRBJ1-2; D is undetermined. The CDR3 is 14 residues long. Trimming removed 5 bases at V and 4 bases at J, with 14 bases between. Germline assignment: CDR1 SGHAT and CDR2 FQNNGV. CDR3 protein: CASSLGAQAYGYTF. CDR3 DNA sequence: TGTGCCAGCAGCCTCGGCGCTCAGGCCTATGGCTACACCTTC.

This clone was counted a few times. This chain joins TRBV4-1 and TRBJ1-5, with D possibly TRBD1 on 5 matching bases. Trimming took off 0 bases at V and 2 bases at J, with 14 bases between the two ends. This CDR3 is 17 amino acids long. Germline CDR1 reads MGHRA; CDR2 reads YSYEKL. The CDR3 loop is CASSQDGAGMGNQPQHF. In DNA, the CDR3 is TGCGCCAGCAGCCAAGATGGGGCGGGGATGGGCAATCAGCCCCAGCATTTT.

The chain has TRBV7-9 and TRBJ2-5; D uncertain. Per the germline V gene, CDR1 is SEHNR and CDR2 is FQNEAQ (reference sequence). V was shortened by 5 bases and J by 2 bases, with 12 bases between the two germline ends. This CDR3 is built from 14 residues. The CDR3 DNA reads TGTGCCAGCAGCGAAATGCGGAATCAAGAGACCCAGTACTTC. This sequence encodes CASSEMRNQETQYF.

This chain connects TRBV10-3 to TRBJ1-2; no clear D. V lost 2 bases, J lost 2 bases, and 6 bases lay in between. The CDR3 runs 13 residues. Germline V gene lookup returns CDR1 ENHRY and CDR2 SYGVKD. CDR3 coding DNA: TGTGCCATCAGTGAGGGAGTGAACTATGGCTACACCTTC. Translating it yields CAISEGVNYGYTF.

The V call is TRBV6-5, the J call TRBJ1-6; 9 bases fit TRBD1. The germline V gene has CDR1 MNHEY and CDR2 SVGAGI. V gave up 2 bases and J gave up 7 bases; unmatched junction bases: 6. The CDR3 extends over 16 amino acids. The CDR3 DNA reads TGTGCCAGCAGTTACCGAGGGACAGGGACGAATTCACCCCTCCACTTT. Protein sequence: CASSYRGTGTNSPLHF.

The chain is built from TRBV6-6 and TRBJ1-1; D is uncertain. The V end lost 6 bases, the J end lost 3 bases, and 14 bases lay between the germline ends. The germline V gene encodes CDR1 MNHNY and CDR2 SVGAGI (reference sequence). The CDR3 extends over 14 amino acids. CDR3 bases: TGTGCCAGCAGCTCACAGCAAGGTGACACTGAAGCTTTCTTT. Translation gives CASSSQQGDTEAFF.

The rearrangement joins TRBV7-2 to TRBJ2-5; 9 bases map to TRBD1. This CDR3 is 17 amino acids long. Unmatched junction bases numbered 8, after V lost 0 bases and J lost 3 bases. From germline, CDR1 is SGHTA and CDR2 FQGNSA. The CDR3 bases are TGTGCCAGCAGCTTAGCGGGGATGGGGACAGGGAAAGAGACCCAGTACTTC. Its translation is CASSLAGMGTGKETQYF.

The chain couples TRBV27 to TRBJ2-5; tentative D call: TRBD2 (6 bases). The CDR3 covers 13 residues. Germline CDR1 and CDR2: MNHEY and SMNVEV (reference sequence). Trimming cost V 2 bases and J 7 bases, with 11 bases left between them. CDR3 loop: CASSLGREGTQYF. For the CDR3, the DNA is TGTGCCAGCAGTTTAGGGCGGGAAGGGACCCAGTACTTC.

This sequence joins TRBV30 and TRBJ2-1; 8 nucleotides agree with TRBD2. The J segment lost 1 base and the V segment lost 8 bases, leaving 16 bases of the junction unmatched. The length of the CDR3 is 17 residues. CDR1 and CDR2 from the germline V gene are GTSNPN and SVGIG (reference sequence). CDR3 in amino acids: CARRQAGDPYSYNEQFF. CDR3 nucleotide sequence: TGTGCCCGGCGCCAAGCGGGGGACCCCTATTCCTACAATGAGCAGTTCTTC.

This rearrangement joins TRBV5-1 to TRBJ2-2; 7 bases agree with TRBD1. The junction had 7 bases not matched to a gene; V was cut back by 4 bases and J by 1 base. The CDR3 runs to 16 residues. Per the germline V gene, CDR1 is SGHRS and CDR2 is YFSETQ. The CDR3 DNA reads TGCGCCAGCAGCCAAGGGGGCCGACTGAACACCGGGGAGCTGTTTTTT. This gives the protein CASSQGGRLNTGELFF.

This chain joins TRBV5-1 and TRBJ1-2, with TRBD1 matching over 7 bases. Unmatched junction bases numbered 6, after V lost 7 bases and J lost 0 bases. This CDR3 region has 14 residues. Germline values: CDR1 SGHRS, CDR2 YFSETQ. The CDR3 DNA follows: TGCGCCAGCCGCCAGGGGGGAACTAACTATGGCTACACCTTC. The encoded protein is CASRQGGTNYGYTF.

The chain is built from TRBV7-9 and TRBJ1-5; 9 bases match TRBD1. CDR1 is SEHNR and CDR2 is FQNEAQ in the germline V gene (reference sequence). Trimming removed 5 bases from V and 6 bases from J; junction bases left unmatched: 8. This CDR3 comprises 15 residues. CDR3 loop: CASSRGQGGGQPQHF. The CDR3 region has the DNA TGTGCCAGCAGCCGGGGACAGGGAGGGGGTCAGCCCCAGCATTTT.

V is TRBV6-5 and J is TRBJ2-7, with no clear D. The CDR3 consists of 15 residues. Trimming took 5 bases from V and 0 from J, leaving 14 bases between them. The germline V gene encodes CDR1 MNHEY and CDR2 SVGAGI. CDR3: CASSTYAQASYEQYF. The DNA of the CDR3 is TGTGCCAGCAGTACCTACGCCCAGGCCTCCTACGAGCAGTACTTC.

The CDR3 DNA reads as TGTGCCAGCAGCGTAGTATCGCGGAATCAGCCCCAGCATTTT. Residues: CASSVVSRNQPQHF. This rearrangement joins TRBV9 to TRBJ1-5; D is unresolved. The CDR3 totals 14 residues. Trimming took 0 bases from V and 4 from J, leaving 8 bases between them. Germline V gene sequence: CDR1 SGDLS, CDR2 YYNGEE.

The V call is TRBV7-2, the J call TRBJ2-7, with TRBD2 matching 9 bases. The V and J ends lost 2 bases and 4 bases, in that order; junction bases with no gene match: 6. The CDR3 is made up of 15 amino acids. Germline-derived CDR1 and CDR2 are SGHTA and FQGNSA. CDR3 sequence reads: CASSLKGLAEYEQYF. The CDR3 nucleotides are TGTGCCAGCAGCTTAAAGGGACTAGCTGAGTACGAGCAGTACTTC.

The CDR3 loop reads CASSLDPTVLSGNTIYF. The CDR3 DNA sequence: TGTGCCAGCAGCTTGGACCCCACAGTTCTCTCTGGAAACACCATATATTTT. This chain links TRBV5-5 with TRBJ1-3; no definite D call. From germline, CDR1 is SGHKS and CDR2 YYEKEE (reference sequence). The V end was cut by 0 bases, the J end by 0 bases, with 13 bases between. The CDR3 is 17 residues long. The variable domain in full, with the rest retrieved from reference TRBV5-5 and TRBJ1-3, is DAGVTQSPTHLIKTRGQQVTLRCSPISGHKSVSWYQQVLGQGPQFIFQYYEKEERGRGNFPDRFSARQFPNYSSELNVNALLLGDSALYLCASSLDPTVLSGNTIYFGEGSWLTVV.

The rearrangement links TRBV5-4 to TRBJ2-7; D ambiguous. Trimming took off 0 bases at V and 2 bases at J, with 9 bases between the two ends. CDR1 and CDR2 from the germline V gene are SGHNT and YYREEE (reference sequence). This CDR3 has 14 residues. In DNA form, the CDR3 reads TGTGCCAGCAGCTTGGTTCAGGCCCCCTACGAGCAGTACTTC. Protein: CASSLVQAPYEQYF.